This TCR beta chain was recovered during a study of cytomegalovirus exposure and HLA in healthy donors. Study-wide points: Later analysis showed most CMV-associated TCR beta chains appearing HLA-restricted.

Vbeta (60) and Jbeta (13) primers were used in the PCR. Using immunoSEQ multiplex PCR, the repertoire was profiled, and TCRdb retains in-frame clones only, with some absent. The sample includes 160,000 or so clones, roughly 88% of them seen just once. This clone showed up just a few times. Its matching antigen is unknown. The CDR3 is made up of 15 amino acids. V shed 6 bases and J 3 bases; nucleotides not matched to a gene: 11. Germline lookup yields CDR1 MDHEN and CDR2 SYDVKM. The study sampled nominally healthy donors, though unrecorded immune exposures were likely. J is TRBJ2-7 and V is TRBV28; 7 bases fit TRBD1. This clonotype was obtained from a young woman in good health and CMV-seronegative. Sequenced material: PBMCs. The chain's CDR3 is CASRAHDRASYEQYF. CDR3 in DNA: TGTGCCAGCAGGGCCCATGACAGGGCGAGCTACGAGCAGTACTTC.